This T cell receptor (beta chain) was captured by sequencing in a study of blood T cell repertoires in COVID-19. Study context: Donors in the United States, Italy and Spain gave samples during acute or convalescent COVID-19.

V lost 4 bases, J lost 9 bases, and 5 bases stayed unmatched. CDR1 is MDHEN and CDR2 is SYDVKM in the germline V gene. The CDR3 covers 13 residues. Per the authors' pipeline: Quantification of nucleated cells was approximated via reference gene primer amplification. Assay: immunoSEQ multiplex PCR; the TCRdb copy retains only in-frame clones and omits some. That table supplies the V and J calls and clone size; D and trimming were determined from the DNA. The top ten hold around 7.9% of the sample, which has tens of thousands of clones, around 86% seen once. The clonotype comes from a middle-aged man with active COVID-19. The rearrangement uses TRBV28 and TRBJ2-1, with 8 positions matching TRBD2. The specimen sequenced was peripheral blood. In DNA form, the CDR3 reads TGTGCCAGCAGTTATAGCGGGGTTGCTGAGCAGTTCTTC. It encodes CASSYSGVAEQFF.